These 11 T cell receptor beta chains were all obtained from the same sample, sequenced in a study of healthy donors' naive CD4 and CD8 T cells. Starting from about 0.55 ug of total RNA, TCR libraries were made with linear amplification. TCRdb re-analysed the reads in MiXCR, keeping a single row per CDR3 protein. The repertoire includes approximately 180,000 distinct CDR3 sequences, over 60% of them detected once, and more than 2% sits in the top ten. Material for sequencing was naive CD4+ and CD8+ T cells sorted from blood, pooled from several donors. These TCRs come from a pool of human donors in good health; the sample pools cells from several healthy donors.

This rearrangement joins TRBV25-1 to TRBJ2-5; D gene unclear. CDR1 MGHDK and CDR2 SYGVNS come from the germline V gene. CDR3 length equals 12 residues. Deletions cut 3 bases from V and 5 bases from J, with 7 bases between. CDR3 bases: TGTGCCAGCAGTGAGGATGGTGAGACCCAGTACTTC. Protein product: CASSEDGETQYF.

This sequence joins TRBV20-1 and TRBJ2-7; a weak D match, TRBD1 (6 bases). The CDR3 has 15 amino acids. From germline, CDR1 is DFQATT and CDR2 SNEGSKA (reference sequence). Trimming stripped 3 bases from V and 5 bases from J, with 20 bases between. DNA of the CDR3: TGCAGTGCTAGCCCTGGGGCAGGGGCAGAAAACGAGCAGTACTTC. Protein product: CSASPGAGAENEQYF.

V gene TRBV20-1 combines with J gene TRBJ1-1; TRBD1 is a possible D gene (6 bases). The CDR3 extends over 13 amino acids. Trimming shortened V by 5 bases and J by 6 bases, and 16 bases separated the two germline ends. CDR1 is DFQATT, CDR2 SNEGSKA, per germline (reference sequence). DNA of the CDR3: TGCAGTGCTCGGACAGCCTCGGTCTCTGAAGCTTTCTTT. This sequence encodes CSARTASVSEAFF.

This clonotype has only a few counts. This chain uses TRBV10-3 with TRBJ1-1, with 9 bases fitting TRBD1. Germline CDR1 reads ENHRY; CDR2 reads SYGVKD. The CDR3 runs to 14 residues. With V trimmed by 6 bases and J by 0 bases, 2 bases remained unmatched. The CDR3, as DNA: TGTGCCATCAGGGGACAGGGAGTGAACACTGAAGCTTTCTTT. Translation gives CAIRGQGVNTEAFF.

This chain uses TRBV19 with TRBJ1-1; the D gene is possibly TRBD1 (5 bases). The CDR3 contains 12 residues. Germline V gene sequence: CDR1 LNHDA, CDR2 SQIVND (reference sequence). Trimming removed 2 bases from V and 11 bases from J, with 12 bases in between. Written as DNA, the CDR3 is TGTGCCAGTAGTATAAAGGGGAGCGCGGCTTTCTTT. Amino acid sequence: CASSIKGSAAFF.

The J gene is TRBJ1-1, the V gene TRBV13; D not resolved. V was trimmed by 1 base and J by 1 base, leaving 10 bases between them. The CDR3 is made up of 15 amino acids. The germline gives CDR1 PRHDT, CDR2 FYEKMQ (reference sequence). The CDR3 reads CASSLDVVKNTEAFF. The CDR3 region has the DNA TGTGCCAGCAGCTTAGATGTAGTTAAGAACACTGAAGCTTTCTTT.

The rearrangement joins TRBV7-2 to TRBJ2-1; unclear D gene. Deletions cut 2 bases from V and 0 bases from J, with 14 bases between. Germline CDR1 SGHTA, CDR2 FQGNSA. This CDR3 has 17 residues. Written as DNA, the CDR3 is TGTGCCAGCAGCTTAAACCCGAGTGGGCTCTCCTACAATGAGCAGTTCTTC. This codes for CASSLNPSGLSYNEQFF.

This chain links TRBV29-1 with TRBJ2-2; D remains unclear. Deletions cut 8 bases from V and 4 bases from J, with 8 bases between. CDR3 length: 11 amino acids. Germline V CDR1 and CDR2: SQVTM, ANQGSEA. The CDR3 spells CSSRITGELFF. The CDR3 nucleotides are TGCAGCTCGCGTATCACCGGGGAGCTGTTTTTT.

V and J are TRBV11-2 and TRBJ1-2; possible D gene TRBD1, 5 bases. Germline V lookup: CDR1 SGHAT, CDR2 FQNNGV. The length of the CDR3 is 16 residues. The V gene lost 5 bases and the J gene lost 7 bases, with 23 bases spanning the gap. The CDR3 loop reads CASSANPGIPPSGYTF. Here the CDR3 DNA reads TGTGCCAGCAGCGCCAATCCAGGGATTCCGCCGAGTGGCTACACCTTC. Supplemented by reference TRBV11-2 and TRBJ1-2, the full variable domain reads EAGVAQSPRYKIIEKRQSVAFWCNPISGHATLYWYQQILGQGPKLLIQFQNNGVVDDSQLPKDRFSAERLKGVDSTLKIQPAKLEDSAVYLCASSANPGIPPSGYTFGSGTRLTVV.

A note on this clonotype: This likely comes from a read error, as the CDR3 has no conserved phenylalanine or tryptophan at its end. The V and J genes are TRBV29-1 and TRBJ1-1; D unclear. V was clipped by 4 bases and J by 4 bases, with 10 bases between them. The CDR3 runs to 12 residues. The V gene's germline CDR1 is SQVTM and CDR2 ANQGSEA. The CDR3 loop reads CSVGRVGTEAFL. The DNA of the CDR3 is TGCAGCGTTGGGAGGGTGGGCACTGAAGCTTTCCTT.

This rearrangement joins TRBV4-3 to TRBJ2-7, with D possibly matching TRBD2 (5 bases). V was shortened by 3 bases and J by 4 bases, with 10 bases between the two germline ends. Germline CDR1 is LGHNA and CDR2 is YSLEER. This CDR3 comprises 13 residues. The CDR3 region is CASSQGTGYEQYF. The CDR3 DNA is TGCGCCAGCAGCCAGGGAACGGGGTACGAGCAGTACTTC.